The source of this TCR beta chain is a study of control samples from healthy donors and cancer patients. Trimming removed 8 bases from V and 0 bases from J, with 16 bases in between. CDR3 length equals 15 residues. Germline values: CDR1 PRHDT, CDR2 FYEKMQ (reference sequence). Produced via immunoSEQ multiplex PCR; TCRdb's table is partial and in-frame only. This sample has about 120,000 clones, with about 91% found just once. Input material: blood. This chain links TRBV13 with TRBJ2-5, with D maybe TRBD1 (5 bases). The receptor was isolated from a middle-aged man in good health. The CDR3 region is CASVRGTIHQETQYF. DNA for the CDR3: TGTGCCAGCGTAAGGGGAACGATCCACCAAGAGACCCAGTACTTC.